The T cell receptor beta chain described here comes from a study of T cells in Graves' hyperthyroidism and ophthalmopathy (dated by TCRdb to about 2019). Turning to the overall study: Peripheral blood was collected at initial diagnosis, before any treatment. Prospective prediction of ophthalmopathy was tested in an independent validation cohort consisting of 18 hyperthyroidism patients and some 17 patients who later progressed to ophthalmopathy. To identify distinguishing TCR V-J signatures, a discovery cohort of 100 patients was used, comprising some 43 with Graves' ophthalmopathy and around 60 with stable Graves' hyperthyroidism. According to the paper, TCR Vbeta CDR3 sequencing was carried out on over 130 peripheral blood samples, which came from approximately 43 ophthalmopathy, 80 or so hyperthyroidism and about 17 progressor patients. Thyroid tissue and blood T-cell repertoires from six Graves' hyperthyroidism patients were also compared in the study. After sampling, hyperthyroidism patients received methimazole starting at 30 mg daily, and ophthalmopathy patients received high-dose intravenous methylprednisolone. For training and testing, the 100 or so patients in the discovery cohort were randomly divided in a 7:3 ratio. Points the paper makes about the study in general: Most expanded thyroid clonotypes (frequency above 0.001) were also detected in blood, suggesting blood repertoires may reflect thyroid immune responses. In validation, progression to ophthalmopathy was predicted by the model with around 70% sensitivity and 72% to 80% specificity, a median of around 5.9 months before onset. Sample size was not statistically predetermined, and blinding of investigators to group allocation was not performed. Ophthalmopathy was separated from stable hyperthyroidism by a 13 V-J signature model, with about 86% sensitivity and about 81% specificity obtained in cross-validation and 80%/75% obtained in testing.

CDR1 and CDR2 were assigned from the germline V gene as LGHNA and YSLEER. V is pruned by 5 bases and J by 7 bases, leaving 11 bases of the junction without a gene match. The CDR3 runs 15 amino acids, cysteine and phenylalanine included. Left in the record is the CDR3 DNA by itself, 45 bases read in frame from the first base. Regarding this clonotype: Its target antigen remains unknown. Per-base qualities were not stored, and no clone one base away is much larger.

TCR beta CDR3 regions were amplified from RNA transcripts. For the first round of RT-PCR on the TCR CDR3, the HTBI primer set was used together with the Qiagen OneStep RT-PCR kit. A second multiplex PCR round built the libraries, followed by size selection and purification. Sequencing of the libraries was done on an Illumina HiSeq2000 using paired-end 100 bp reads. The authors' pipeline ran thus. SOAPnuke was used to process the raw data, with reads discarded if the reads contained adapters or uncalled bases, had a mean Phred below 15, or lacked an exact constant-primer or identifier match. High-quality paired reads were merged with COPE v1.2.5, and unique nucleotide sequences were defined as clonotypes. MiTCR v1.1 was used to align the clonotypes against IMGT TRBV, TRBD and TRBJ reference segments. Analysis was restricted to V-J combinations with a frequency above 0.0001, which covered 98% to 99.2% of repertoires. A TCS score was defined as the ratio of F50 (clonal expansion) to E x V (chaos), with BLOSUM62-based TCRdist applied between CDR3 peptides within each V-J. Welch's t-statistics and random forest reduced just over 500 V-J features to 13, which were used in a naive Bayes classifier (R e1071). TCRdb took the public reads, trimmed them with fastp at Q25, ran MiXCR for clone calling and kept in-frame beta chains. Here each entry gathers all rows of one CDR3 protein and keeps the most common genes and DNA. TCRdb's processing, not the study's, gives the V and J calls here. In this sample the table shows over 400,000 distinct CDR3 sequences, under 25% of which occur a single time. The top ten clonotypes cover under 55% of the sample.

Ophthalmopathy patients had moderately to severely active disease, Clinical Activity Score of at least 3, NOSPECS grade of at least 4, and duration under 3 months. Exclusion was applied to patients with uncontrolled infections, other autoimmune diseases, pregnancy or lactation. Clinical symptoms, serum thyroxine and TRAb, thyroid ultrasound, and orbital computed tomography formed the basis for the diagnoses. Ficoll-Paque density gradient centrifugation was used to isolate PBMCs from around 10 ml of fresh peripheral blood. Trizol reagent was used to extract total RNA, and RNA quality was then checked on an Agilent 2100 Bioanalyzer.

The source is a woman in her seventies with Graves' ophthalmopathy. The chain is made from TRBV4-3 and TRBJ1-5; TRBD1 aligns with 7 central bases. The specimen sequenced was blood. The nucleotides read TGCGCCAGCAGCGCAAGAGCAGGGGGAGGACAGCCCCAGCATTTT. It specifies CASSARAGGGQPQHF.